This T cell receptor (beta chain) came from a study of neoadjuvant anti-PD-1 for oral cavity cancer. The wider study: Around day 43, patients without progression received a fourth nivolumab dose before surgery.

Remarks on this clone: Its antigen is still unknown.

Blood cells were analyzed directly, without culture or expansion. Trimming shortened V by 3 bases and J by 2 bases, and 13 bases separated the two germline ends. The CDR3 contains 15 residues. Germline values: CDR1 ENHRY, CDR2 SYGVKD. Study observations and caveats: Only three patients per response group were TCR-analyzed; validation needed.

Method: immunoSEQ multiplex PCR; TCRdb's copy keeps in-frame clones and lacks some. Here the sample spans 50,000 to 65,000 clones, around 85% being singletons. The TCR was taken from a person aged 40 to 85 with oral cavity squamous cell carcinoma. The source was PBMCs, collected before nivolumab (anti-PD-1) treatment. The V call is TRBV10-3, the J call TRBJ1-1; no clear D. The CDR3 spells CAISEPLTGNTEAFF. DNA of the CDR3: TGTGCCATCAGTGAACCTTTGACGGGAAACACTGAAGCTTTCTTT.